One sample yielded the 16 T cell receptor beta chains listed below, sequenced in a study of blood T cell repertoires in COVID-19 (dated by TCRdb to 2020 to 2022). Libraries were prepared through the immunoSEQ multiplex PCR assay. As stored in TCRdb, this immuneACCESS dataset retains in-frame rearrangements with V and J assigned. A fraction of the clones does not appear; measured against another copy, unresolved V genes explain less than half of the discrepancy, and the remainder lacks a known reason. Across this sample there are 76,000 or so clones, with less than 90% seen only once. The ten largest clonotypes hold about a sixth of the sample. Sequenced material: peripheral blood. The receptors come from an elderly man in a cohort sampled during active COVID-19.

The genes are TRBV3-1 (or the pseudogene TRBV3-2) and TRBJ1-2; D remains ambiguous. This CDR3 has 17 residues. V lost 0 bases and J 6 bases, leaving 20 bases between the germline ends. Germline CDR1 is LGHDT and CDR2 is YNNKEL (reference sequence). The CDR3 coding sequence is TGTGCCAGCAGCCAAGATCGAGCTATGGGTTTAGGAGATGGCTACACCTTC. The encoded protein is CASSQDRAMGLGDGYTF.

This chain uses TRBV23-1 with TRBJ1-3, with a weak D call TRBD1 (5 bases). TRBV23-1 is an open reading frame whose function is uncertain. V lost 3 bases to trimming and J lost 2 bases, with 14 bases between them. The CDR3 is made up of 16 amino acids. The CDR3 region is CASSHLRGRAGNTIYF. CDR3 sequence (DNA): TGCGCCAGCAGTCATCTGCGGGGGAGGGCTGGAAACACCATATATTTT.

The chain combines TRBV6-6 with TRBJ2-7, with 9 bases fitting TRBD1. Per germline, CDR1 MNHNY and CDR2 SVGAGI (reference sequence). The CDR3 is made up of 15 amino acids. V was pared by 6 bases and J by 3 bases, with 9 bases of the junction left unmatched. The CDR3 sequence is CASSETGTGNYEQYF. The CDR3, as DNA: TGTGCCAGCAGCGAAACCGGGACAGGGAACTACGAGCAGTACTTC.

The table lists this clone with a few counts. The rearrangement links TRBV20-1 to TRBJ2-5; D ambiguous. The germline V gene encodes CDR1 DFQATT and CDR2 SNEGSKA (reference sequence). Trimming took off 4 bases at V and 5 bases at J, with 8 bases between the two ends. The CDR3 consists of 11 residues. CDR3 in DNA: TGCAGTGCTAAATCAGTGGAGACCCAGTACTTC. It yields the protein CSAKSVETQYF.

This chain uses TRBV3-1 (or the pseudogene TRBV3-2) with TRBJ1-1, with 8 bases fitting TRBD1. V lost 0 bases, J lost 3 bases, and 3 bases stayed unmatched. The CDR3 totals 15 residues. Per germline, CDR1 LGHDT and CDR2 YNNKEL (reference sequence). CDR3 in amino acids: CASSQDDRGDTEAFF. The CDR3 bases are TGTGCCAGCAGCCAAGATGACAGGGGAGACACTGAAGCTTTCTTT.

The rearrangement joins TRBV27 to TRBJ1-2; 9 nucleotides agree with TRBD1. CDR1 is MNHEY, CDR2 SMNVEV, per germline (reference sequence). There are 17 residues in the CDR3. Unmatched junction bases numbered 14, after V lost 8 bases and J lost 1 base. The CDR3 is CASSRAGTGSFNYGYTF. CDR3 coding DNA: TGTGCCAGCTCCCGAGCCGGGACAGGGTCGTTTAACTATGGCTACACCTTC.

J is TRBJ2-2 and V is TRBV19, with 7 bases aligning to TRBD1. This CDR3 has 14 residues. J lost 5 bases, V lost 4 bases, and 4 bases had no gene match. Looked up from germline, CDR1 is LNHDA and CDR2 is SQIVND (reference sequence). CDR3 loop: CASSNRGGTGELFF. The CDR3 DNA follows: TGTGCCAGTAGTAACAGGGGCGGGACCGGGGAGCTGTTTTTT.

This clone is a singleton in its sample. Relative to the germline gene, one junction end is altered; a read error may explain this. V and J are TRBV6-1 and TRBJ1-2; 9 positions agree with TRBD1. There are 14 residues in the CDR3. The V gene's germline CDR1 is MNHNS and CDR2 SASEGT. The CDR3 DNA reads as TGTGCCAGCAGGACGACAGGGGGGAACTCTGGCTACACCTTC. Protein sequence: CASRTTGGNSGYTF.

The chain couples TRBV6-2 or TRBV6-3 to TRBJ2-3, with D perhaps TRBD1 (5 bases). There are 13 residues in the CDR3. V dropped 3 bases and J dropped 4 bases, with 8 bases sitting between them. The V gene's germline CDR1 is MNHEY and CDR2 SVGEGT. The DNA of the CDR3 is TGTGCCAGCAGTTATCAAGGGGCAGATACGCAGTATTTT. Its translation is CASSYQGADTQYF.

The rearrangement joins TRBV25-1 to TRBJ1-1; 10 nucleotides match TRBD1. Germline loops: CDR1 MGHDK, CDR2 SYGVNS. This CDR3 has 16 residues. V lost 9 bases, J lost 1 base, and 11 bases stayed unmatched. CDR3 region: CASRQDRGAWNTEAFF. CDR3 bases: TGTGCCAGTCGACAGGACAGGGGGGCCTGGAACACTGAAGCTTTCTTT. The variable domain in full, completed from reference TRBV25-1 and TRBJ1-1, reads EADIYQTPRYLVIGTGKKITLECSQTMGHDKMYWYQQDPGMELHLIHYSYGVNSTEKGDLSSESTVSRIRTEHFPLTLESARPSHTSQYLCASRQDRGAWNTEAFFGQGTRLTVV.

V gene TRBV4-3 combines with J gene TRBJ1-4; possibly TRBD1 for D (5 bases). The CDR3 length is 15 residues. Between the trimmed V and J ends, which lost 4 bases and 8 bases, there was a span of 17 bases. Per the germline V gene, CDR1 is LGHNA and CDR2 is YSLEER. The CDR3 region has the DNA TGCGCCAGCAGCCCCCCTGTGGGGGGAGGAGAAAAACTGTTTTTT. This gives the protein CASSPPVGGGEKLFF.

The V gene is TRBV7-9, the J gene TRBJ2-5; D remains unclear. This CDR3 has 14 amino acids. CDR1 is SEHNR and CDR2 is FQNEAQ in the germline V gene (reference sequence). The germline V and J ends were trimmed by 2 bases and 2 bases, with 9 bases remaining between them. The DNA of the CDR3 is TGTGCCAGCAGCTTATCCTCCAGGCAAGAGACCCAGTACTTC. It specifies CASSLSSRQETQYF.

The rearrangement links TRBV4-3 to TRBJ1-4, with D possibly being TRBD1 (6 bases). Germline CDR1 is LGHNA and CDR2 is YSLEER. Trimming removed 5 bases from V and 5 bases from J, with 15 bases in between. The CDR3 extends over 15 amino acids. In DNA form, the CDR3 reads TGCGCCAGCAGCTTCTCGACAGGATCGAATGAAAAACTGTTTTTT. Protein: CASSFSTGSNEKLFF.

V usage is TRBV6-1 and J usage is TRBJ2-7; D may be TRBD1 (6 bases). This CDR3 is built from 16 residues. V dropped 2 bases and J dropped 1 base, with 15 bases sitting between them. Germline V lookup: CDR1 MNHNS, CDR2 SASEGT. CDR3 residues: CASSESWGQWSYEQYF. CDR3 nucleotide sequence: TGTGCCAGCAGTGAAAGTTGGGGGCAGTGGTCCTACGAGCAGTACTTC.

This clone has only a few counts. V is TRBV7-8 and J is TRBJ1-6; maybe TRBD1 (5 bases). Between the trimmed V and J ends, which lost 5 bases and 4 bases, there was a span of 15 bases. The CDR3 has 16 amino acids. Germline CDR1 is SGHVS and CDR2 is FQNEAQ. The CDR3 sequence: CASSPFPGDYNSPLHF. CDR3 sequence (DNA): TGTGCCAGCAGCCCCTTCCCGGGGGATTATAATTCACCCCTCCACTTT.

The gene calls are TRBV3-1 (or the pseudogene TRBV3-2) and TRBJ1-2; D ambiguous. This CDR3 region has 13 residues. V was cut by 1 base and J by 7 bases, with 10 bases left in between. The germline gives CDR1 LGHDT, CDR2 YNNKEL (reference sequence). CDR3 in DNA: TGTGCCAGCAGCCAAGGGAGGGCTGGTGGCTACACCTTC. It specifies CASSQGRAGGYTF.